This entry concerns a single T cell receptor (beta chain). Which antigen it targets is not known. Within one base of it there is no much larger clone, and no base qualities were kept. The data originate from a study of blood T cells in healthy people across ages (dated by TCRdb to about 2015). Background on the whole study: Template switching captured roughly one uniquely barcoded TCR beta cDNA molecule per two T cells in model experiments. The donors were divided into four age groups: young (average approximately 17 years), middle-aged (approximately 41), aged (around 59) and long-lived (82). Two additional independent replicas of 1 million unique cDNA reads from the same blood draw were analyzed for two donors (one aged 18 to 29 and one aged 80 or older). Age-related changes in TCR beta repertoire diversity were measured in the study by deep sequencing normalized with unique cDNA molecular identifiers. To avoid experimental bias, donors of different ages were distributed randomly across sequencing lanes.

The library was made by 5' RACE. Instrument on record: Illumina HiSeq 2500. The second PCR ran for roughly 7 to 11 cycles and used a J-beta primer mix along with a sample-barcoded 5' primer. A template-switch 5' adaptor carrying 12 random nucleotides introduced a unique molecular identifier onto each TCR beta cDNA molecule. At least 2.5 million CDR3-containing paired-end reads were obtained from each sample. The Mint cDNA synthesis kit, primed by a TRBC-specific oligonucleotide, was used to synthesize first-strand cDNA from all RNA. All cDNA was treated with uracil-DNA glycosylase and then went through a first 18-cycle PCR with the universal primers M1SS and BC2_uni_R. The authors processed their data as follows. For normalization, 1 million high-quality reads were randomly selected from each sample, with every read carrying a distinct molecular identifier. Reads sharing molecular identifiers were discarded rather than binned into consensus sequences. MiTCR, with a Q25 quality threshold and the strictest error-elimination algorithm, was used for CDR3 identification, clonotype clustering and error correction. A nonparametric unseen species model with Euler transformation was used to estimate a lower bound on total TCR beta diversity. Clones were called with MiXCR by TCRdb after fastp trimmed the public reads at Q25, and only in-frame beta chains were retained. Merged by CDR3 protein, the rows form single entries marked with the most common genes and DNA. For this entry, the V and J calls and clone size follow TCRdb and not the study's own pipeline. This sample gives about 1.8 million distinct CDR3 sequences in total; approximately 50% of them show up just once. The ten largest account for more than 2% of the sample.

V is reduced by 0 bases and J by 0 bases, leaving a spacing of 9 bases between them. Counted from cysteine to phenylalanine, this CDR3 has 16 amino acids. Only the CDR3 part of the read is kept: 48 bases, read in frame from the first base. In the germline V gene (reference sequence), CDR1 corresponds to DFQATT and CDR2 to SNEGSKA. The approximately 40 donors, aged roughly 6 to 95 years, were systemically healthy Caucasian individuals from Russia. Roughly 9.5 milliliters of peripheral blood were drawn from each donor into EDTA-treated Vacutainer tubes. PBMCs were isolated by Ficoll-Paque density-gradient centrifugation, with at least 7 million obtained per sample. Total RNA was extracted from PBMCs with Trizol reagent, with at least 6 micrograms obtained per sample. For every donor, an aliquot of PBMCs went through flow cytometry to measure the percentages of naive CD45RAhigh/CD27high T cells. What the work shows at the level of the full study, not this receptor alone: Compared with the aged group, the long-lived group had more naive CD4+ T cells, fewer expanded clones and increased TCR diversity, a pattern suggesting age selection. The CMV infection status of donors was not known, potentially confounding age-related changes in expanded clonotypes. A strong correlation was found between observed TCR beta diversity and the percentage of naive T cells measured by flow cytometry. Observed TCR beta diversity per million T cells fell roughly linearly with age, and a significant reduction was already apparent by age about 36. Estimates of total diversity based on one million sequenced T cells were regarded as lower bounds and as underestimates. Because profiling used bulk unsorted PBMCs, naive and antigen-experienced compartments could not be compared conclusively.

This chain joins TRBV20-1 to TRBJ1-6; the D gene cannot be named for sure. The sequenced sample consisted of blood. The TCR originated in a woman in her thirties or forties in good health. CDR3 protein: CSAREDVSSYNSPLHF. The nucleotide sequence is TGCAGTGCTAGAGAGGACGTTAGCTCCTATAATTCACCCCTCCACTTT.